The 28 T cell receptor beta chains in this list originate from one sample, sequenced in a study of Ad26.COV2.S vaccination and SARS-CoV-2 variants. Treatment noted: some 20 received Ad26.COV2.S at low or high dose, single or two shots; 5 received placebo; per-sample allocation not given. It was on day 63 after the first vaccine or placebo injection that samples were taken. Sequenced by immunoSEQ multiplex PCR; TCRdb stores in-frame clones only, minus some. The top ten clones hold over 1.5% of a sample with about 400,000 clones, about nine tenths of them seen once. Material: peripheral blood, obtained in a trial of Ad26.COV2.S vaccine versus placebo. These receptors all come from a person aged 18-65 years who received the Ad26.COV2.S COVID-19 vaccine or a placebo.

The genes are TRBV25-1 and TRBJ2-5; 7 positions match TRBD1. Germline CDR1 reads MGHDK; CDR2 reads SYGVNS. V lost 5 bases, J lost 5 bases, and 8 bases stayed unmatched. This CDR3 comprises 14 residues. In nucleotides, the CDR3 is TGTGCCAGCAGTACGTCCAAGGGGGCTGAGACCCAGTACTTC. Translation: CASSTSKGAETQYF.

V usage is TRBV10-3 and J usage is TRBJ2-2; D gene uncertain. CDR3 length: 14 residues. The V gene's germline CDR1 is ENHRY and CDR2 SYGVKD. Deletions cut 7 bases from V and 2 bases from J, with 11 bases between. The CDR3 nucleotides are TGTGCCATCACCGCCATGTTAAACACCGGGGAGCTGTTTTTT. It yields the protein CAITAMLNTGELFF.

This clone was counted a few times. The CDR3, as DNA: TGTGCCAGCAGTGCCGACTCTGGGGCCAACGTCCTGACTTTC. Translating it yields CASSADSGANVLTF. This chain links TRBV6-4 with TRBJ2-6; D ambiguous. Germline CDR1 reads MRHNA; CDR2 reads SNTAGT. CDR3 size: 14 residues. V lost 4 bases and J 0 bases, leaving 4 bases between the germline ends.

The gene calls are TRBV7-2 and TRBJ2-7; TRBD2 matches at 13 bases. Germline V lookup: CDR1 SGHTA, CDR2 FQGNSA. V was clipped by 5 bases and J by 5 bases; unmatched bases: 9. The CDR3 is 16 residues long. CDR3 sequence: CASSRFPGLAGHEQYF. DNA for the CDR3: TGTGCCAGCAGCAGGTTCCCGGGACTAGCGGGACACGAGCAGTACTTC. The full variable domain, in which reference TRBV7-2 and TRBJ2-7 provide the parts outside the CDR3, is GAGVSQSPSNKVTEKGKDVELRCDPISGHTALYWYRQSLGQGLEFLIYFQGNSAPDKSGLPSDRFSAERTGGSVSTLTIQRTQQEDSAVYLCASSRFPGLAGHEQYFGPGTRLTVT.

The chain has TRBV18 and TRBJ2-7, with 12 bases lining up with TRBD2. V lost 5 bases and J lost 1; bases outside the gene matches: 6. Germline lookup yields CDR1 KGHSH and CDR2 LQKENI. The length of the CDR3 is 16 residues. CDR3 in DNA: TGTGCCAGCTCATCCTGGACTAGCGGGGTATCCTACGAGCAGTACTTC. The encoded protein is CASSSWTSGVSYEQYF.

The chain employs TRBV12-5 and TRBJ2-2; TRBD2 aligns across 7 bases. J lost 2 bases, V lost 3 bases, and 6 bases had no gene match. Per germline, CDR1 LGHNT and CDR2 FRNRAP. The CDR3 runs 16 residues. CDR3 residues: CASGFSAGANTGELFF. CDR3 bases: TGTGCTAGTGGTTTCTCTGCGGGAGCTAACACCGGGGAGCTGTTTTTT. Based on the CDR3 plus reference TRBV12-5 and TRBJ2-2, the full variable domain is DARVTQTPRHKVTEMGQEVTMRCQPILGHNTVFWYRQTMMQGLELLAYFRNRAPLDDSGMPKDRFSAEMPDATLATLKIQPSEPRDSAVYFCASGFSAGANTGELFFGEGSRLTVL.

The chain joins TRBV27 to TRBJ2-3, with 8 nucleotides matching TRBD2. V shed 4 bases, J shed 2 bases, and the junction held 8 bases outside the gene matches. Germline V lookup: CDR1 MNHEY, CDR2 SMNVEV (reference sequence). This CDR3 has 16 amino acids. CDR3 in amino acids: CASSSREAGVTDTQYF. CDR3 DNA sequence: TGTGCCAGCAGTTCCCGGGAAGCGGGGGTCACAGATACGCAGTATTTT.

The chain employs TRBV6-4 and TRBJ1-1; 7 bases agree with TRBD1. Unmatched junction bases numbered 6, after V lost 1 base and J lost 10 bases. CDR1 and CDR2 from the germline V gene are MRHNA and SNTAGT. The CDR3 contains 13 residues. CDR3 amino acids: CASSDYRQGLAFF. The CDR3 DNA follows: TGTGCCAGCAGTGACTATAGACAGGGCTTAGCTTTCTTT.

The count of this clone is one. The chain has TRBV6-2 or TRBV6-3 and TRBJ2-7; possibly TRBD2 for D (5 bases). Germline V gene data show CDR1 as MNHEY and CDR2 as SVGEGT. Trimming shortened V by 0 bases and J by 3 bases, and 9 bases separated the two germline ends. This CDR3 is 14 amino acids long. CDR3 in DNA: TGTGCCAGCAGTTACTCGGTCGGGGTCTACGAGCAGTACTTC. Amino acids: CASSYSVGVYEQYF.

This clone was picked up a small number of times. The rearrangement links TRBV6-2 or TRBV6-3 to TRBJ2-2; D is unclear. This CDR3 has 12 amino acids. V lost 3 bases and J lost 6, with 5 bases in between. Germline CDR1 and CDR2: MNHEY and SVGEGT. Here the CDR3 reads CASSYLSGELFF. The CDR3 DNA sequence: TGTGCCAGCAGTTATCTGTCCGGGGAGCTGTTTTTT.

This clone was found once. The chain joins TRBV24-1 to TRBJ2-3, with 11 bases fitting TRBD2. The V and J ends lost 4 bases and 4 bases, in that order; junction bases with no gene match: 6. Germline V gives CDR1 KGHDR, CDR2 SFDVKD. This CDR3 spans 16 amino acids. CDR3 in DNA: TGTGCCACCAGTGAGGCTAGCGGGAGGCAAGCAGATACGCAGTATTTT. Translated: CATSEASGRQADTQYF.

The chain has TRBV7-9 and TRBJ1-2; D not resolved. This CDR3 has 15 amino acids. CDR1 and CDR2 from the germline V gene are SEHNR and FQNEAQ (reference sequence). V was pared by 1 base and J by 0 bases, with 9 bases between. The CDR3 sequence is CASSLVGRTNYGYTF. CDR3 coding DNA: TGTGCCAGCAGCTTAGTCGGCAGGACTAACTATGGCTACACCTTC.

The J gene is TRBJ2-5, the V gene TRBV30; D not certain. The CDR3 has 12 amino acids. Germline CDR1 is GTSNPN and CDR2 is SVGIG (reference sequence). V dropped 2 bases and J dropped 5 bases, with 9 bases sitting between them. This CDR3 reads CAWSPTLETQYF. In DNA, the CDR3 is TGTGCCTGGAGTCCGACTCTCGAGACCCAGTACTTC. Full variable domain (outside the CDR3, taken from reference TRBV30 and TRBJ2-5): SQTIHQWPATLVQPVGSPLSLECTVEGTSNPNLYWYRQAAGRGLQLLFYSVGIGQISSEVPQNLSASRPQDRQFILSSKKLLLSDSGFYLCAWSPTLETQYFGPGTRLLVL.

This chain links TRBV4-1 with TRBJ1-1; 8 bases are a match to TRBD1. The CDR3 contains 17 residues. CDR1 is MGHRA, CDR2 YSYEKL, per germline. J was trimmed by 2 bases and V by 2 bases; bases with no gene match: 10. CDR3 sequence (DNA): TGCGCCAGCAGCCAAAGTATTCCAGGGGGCCTAAACACTGAAGCTTTCTTT. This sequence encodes CASSQSIPGGLNTEAFF.

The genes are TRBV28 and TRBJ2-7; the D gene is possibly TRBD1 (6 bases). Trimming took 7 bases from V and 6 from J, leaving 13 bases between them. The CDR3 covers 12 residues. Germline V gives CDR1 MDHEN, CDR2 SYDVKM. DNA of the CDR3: TGTGCCAGCACCGTCGGGACATCCGAGCAGTACTTC. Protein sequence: CASTVGTSEQYF.

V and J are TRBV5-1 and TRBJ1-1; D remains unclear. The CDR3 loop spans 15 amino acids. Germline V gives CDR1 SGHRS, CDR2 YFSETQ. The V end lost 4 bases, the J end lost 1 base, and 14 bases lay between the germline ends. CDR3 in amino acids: CASSPVLQQNTEAFF. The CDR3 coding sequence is TGCGCCAGCAGCCCGGTTTTGCAGCAGAACACTGAAGCTTTCTTT. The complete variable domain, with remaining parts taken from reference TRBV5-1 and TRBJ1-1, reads KAGVTQTPRYLIKTRGQQVTLSCSPISGHRSVSWYQQTPGQGLQFLFEYFSETQRNKGNFPGRFSGRQFSNSRSEMNVSTLELGDSALYLCASSPVLQQNTEAFFGQGTRLTVV.

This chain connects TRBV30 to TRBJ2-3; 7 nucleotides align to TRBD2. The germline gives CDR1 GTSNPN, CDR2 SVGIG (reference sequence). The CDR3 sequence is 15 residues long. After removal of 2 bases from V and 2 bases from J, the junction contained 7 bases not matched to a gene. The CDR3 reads CAWSWGGRVTDTQYF. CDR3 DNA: TGTGCCTGGAGTTGGGGGGGGAGGGTCACAGATACGCAGTATTTT.

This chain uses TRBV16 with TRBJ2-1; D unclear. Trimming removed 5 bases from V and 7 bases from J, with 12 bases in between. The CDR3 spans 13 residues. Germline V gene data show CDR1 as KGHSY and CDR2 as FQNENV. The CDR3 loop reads CASSGGKENEQFF. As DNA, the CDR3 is TGTGCCAGCAGCGGCGGAAAAGAAAATGAGCAGTTCTTC.

This CDR3 is CASTIPPGQGSDEQYF. As DNA, the CDR3 is TGTGCCAGCACCATACCGCCGGGACAGGGAAGCGACGAGCAGTACTTC. The chain couples TRBV28 to TRBJ2-7, with 9 positions matching TRBD1. Germline V gives CDR1 MDHEN, CDR2 SYDVKM. The CDR3 length is 16 residues. V dropped 7 bases and J dropped 5; count of bases not matched to a gene: 15.

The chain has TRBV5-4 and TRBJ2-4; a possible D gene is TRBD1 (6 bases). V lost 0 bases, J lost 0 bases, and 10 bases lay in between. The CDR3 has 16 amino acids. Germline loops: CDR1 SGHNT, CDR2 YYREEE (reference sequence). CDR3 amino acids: CASSLGGLLAKNIQYF. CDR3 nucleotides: TGTGCCAGCAGCTTGGGGGGGCTTCTAGCCAAAAACATTCAGTACTTC. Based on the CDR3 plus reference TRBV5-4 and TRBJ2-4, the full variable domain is ETGVTQSPTHLIKTRGQQVTLRCSSQSGHNTVSWYQQALGQGPQFIFQYYREEENGRGNFPPRFSGLQFPNYSSELNVNALELDDSALYLCASSLGGLLAKNIQYFGAGTRLSVL.

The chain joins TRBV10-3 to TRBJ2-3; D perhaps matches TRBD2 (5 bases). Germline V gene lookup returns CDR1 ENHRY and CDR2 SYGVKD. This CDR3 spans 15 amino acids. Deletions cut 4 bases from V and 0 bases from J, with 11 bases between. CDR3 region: CAISGRTGSTDTQYF. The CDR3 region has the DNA TGTGCCATCAGTGGTAGGACGGGGAGCACAGATACGCAGTATTTT.

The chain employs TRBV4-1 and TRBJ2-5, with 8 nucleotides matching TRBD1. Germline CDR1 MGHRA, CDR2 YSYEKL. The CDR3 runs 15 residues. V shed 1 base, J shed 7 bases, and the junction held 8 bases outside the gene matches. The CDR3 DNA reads TGCGCCAGCAGCCAAGCGGGACAGGTGGGGGGGACCCAGTACTTC. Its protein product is CASSQAGQVGGTQYF.

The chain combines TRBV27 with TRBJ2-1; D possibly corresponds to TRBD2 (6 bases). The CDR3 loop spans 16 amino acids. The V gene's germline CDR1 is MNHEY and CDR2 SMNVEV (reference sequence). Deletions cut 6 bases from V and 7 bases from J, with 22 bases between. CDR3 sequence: CASRGAGRPRGNEQFF. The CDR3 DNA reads TGTGCCAGCAGGGGTGCGGGAAGGCCCCGGGGGAATGAGCAGTTCTTC.

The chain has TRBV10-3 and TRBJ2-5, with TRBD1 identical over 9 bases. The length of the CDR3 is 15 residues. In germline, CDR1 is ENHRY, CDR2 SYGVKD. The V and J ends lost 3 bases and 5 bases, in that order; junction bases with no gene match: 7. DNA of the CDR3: TGTGCCATCAGTGACCACGGACAGGGGAGGGAGACCCAGTACTTC. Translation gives CAISDHGQGRETQYF.

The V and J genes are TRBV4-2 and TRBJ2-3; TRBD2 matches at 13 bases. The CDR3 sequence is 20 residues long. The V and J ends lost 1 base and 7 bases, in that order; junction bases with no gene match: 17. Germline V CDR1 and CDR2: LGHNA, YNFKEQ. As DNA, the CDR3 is TGTGCCAGCAGCCAAGTCGGGGGAGCTCGGCAGACTAGCGGGAGGCATACGCAGTATTTT. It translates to CASSQVGGARQTSGRHTQYF.

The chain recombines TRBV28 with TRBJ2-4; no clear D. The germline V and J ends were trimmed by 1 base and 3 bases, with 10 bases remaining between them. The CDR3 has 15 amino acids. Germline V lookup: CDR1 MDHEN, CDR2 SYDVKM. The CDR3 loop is CASSLSSLSKNIQYF. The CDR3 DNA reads TGTGCCAGCAGTTTATCCAGTTTAAGCAAAAACATTCAGTACTTC.

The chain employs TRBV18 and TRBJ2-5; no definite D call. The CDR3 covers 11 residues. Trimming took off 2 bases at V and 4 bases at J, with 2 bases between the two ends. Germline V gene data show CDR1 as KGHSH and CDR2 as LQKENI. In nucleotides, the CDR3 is TGTGCCAGCTCACCAATAGAGACCCAGTACTTC. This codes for CASSPIETQYF.

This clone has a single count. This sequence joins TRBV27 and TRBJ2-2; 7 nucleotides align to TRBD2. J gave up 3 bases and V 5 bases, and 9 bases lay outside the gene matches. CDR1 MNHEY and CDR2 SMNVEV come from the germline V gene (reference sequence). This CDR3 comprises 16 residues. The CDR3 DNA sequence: TGTGCCAGCAGTACCTCTAGCGGTGGGGACACCGGGGAGCTGTTTTTT. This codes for CASSTSSGGDTGELFF.